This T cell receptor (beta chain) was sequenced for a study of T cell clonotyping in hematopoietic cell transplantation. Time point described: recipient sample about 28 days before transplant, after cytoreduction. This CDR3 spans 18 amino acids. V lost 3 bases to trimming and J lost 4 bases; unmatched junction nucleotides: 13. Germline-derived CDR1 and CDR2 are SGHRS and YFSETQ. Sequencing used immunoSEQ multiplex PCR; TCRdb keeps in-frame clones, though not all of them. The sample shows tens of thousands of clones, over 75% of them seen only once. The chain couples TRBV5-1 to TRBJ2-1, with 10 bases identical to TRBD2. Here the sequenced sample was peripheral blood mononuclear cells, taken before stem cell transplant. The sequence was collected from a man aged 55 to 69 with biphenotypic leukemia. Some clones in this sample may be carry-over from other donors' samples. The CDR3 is CASSSFGAGGPGYNEQFF. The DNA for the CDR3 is TGCGCCAGCAGCTCCTTCGGAGCGGGAGGGCCGGGATACAATGAGCAGTTCTTC.